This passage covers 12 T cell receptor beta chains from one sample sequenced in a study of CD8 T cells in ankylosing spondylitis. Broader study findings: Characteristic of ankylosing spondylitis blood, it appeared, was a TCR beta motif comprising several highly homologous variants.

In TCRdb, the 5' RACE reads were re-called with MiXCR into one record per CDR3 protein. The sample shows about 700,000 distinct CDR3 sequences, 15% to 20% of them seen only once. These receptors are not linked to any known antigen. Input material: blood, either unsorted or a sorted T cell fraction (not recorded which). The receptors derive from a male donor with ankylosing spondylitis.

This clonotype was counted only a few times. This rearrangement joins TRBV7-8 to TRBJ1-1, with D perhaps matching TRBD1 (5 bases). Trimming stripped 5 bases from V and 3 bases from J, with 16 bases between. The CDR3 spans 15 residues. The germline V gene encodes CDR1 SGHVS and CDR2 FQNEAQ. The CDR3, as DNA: TGTGCCAGCAGCATTATGGGGCCGGGGGACACTGAAGCTTTCTTT. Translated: CASSIMGPGDTEAFF.

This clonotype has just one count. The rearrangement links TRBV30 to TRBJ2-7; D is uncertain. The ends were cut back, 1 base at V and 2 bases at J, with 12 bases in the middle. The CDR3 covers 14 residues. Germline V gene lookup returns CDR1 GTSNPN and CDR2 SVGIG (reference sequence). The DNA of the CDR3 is TGTGCCTGGAGTGGGTATATTTCACCCTACGAGCAGTACTTC. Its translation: CAWSGYISPYEQYF.

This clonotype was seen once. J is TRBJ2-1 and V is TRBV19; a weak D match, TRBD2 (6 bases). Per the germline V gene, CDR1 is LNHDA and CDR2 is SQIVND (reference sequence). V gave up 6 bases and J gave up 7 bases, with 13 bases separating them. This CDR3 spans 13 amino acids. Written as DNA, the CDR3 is TGTGCCAGTAGACCGGACTACCGAAATGAGCAGTTCTTC. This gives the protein CASRPDYRNEQFF.

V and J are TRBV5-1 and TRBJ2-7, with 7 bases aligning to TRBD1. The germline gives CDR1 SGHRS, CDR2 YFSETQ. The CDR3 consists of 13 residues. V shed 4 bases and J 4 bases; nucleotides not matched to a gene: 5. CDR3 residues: CASSRDRRYEQYF. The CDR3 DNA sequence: TGCGCCAGCAGCCGGGACAGACGGTACGAGCAGTACTTC.

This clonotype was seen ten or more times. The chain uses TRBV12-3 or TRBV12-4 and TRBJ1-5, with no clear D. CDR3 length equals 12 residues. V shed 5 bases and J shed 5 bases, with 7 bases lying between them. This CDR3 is CASSPRDQPQHF. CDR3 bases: TGTGCCAGCAGTCCCCGGGATCAGCCCCAGCATTTT.

The CDR3 DNA reads as TGTGCCAGTAGTATGTGGGTACGGAATAACTATGGCTACACCTTC. The encoded protein is CASSMWVRNNYGYTF. This rearrangement joins TRBV19 to TRBJ1-2; D is unresolved. This CDR3 has 15 residues. Germline loops: CDR1 LNHDA, CDR2 SQIVND (reference sequence). Deletions cut 3 bases from V and 1 base from J, with 12 bases between.

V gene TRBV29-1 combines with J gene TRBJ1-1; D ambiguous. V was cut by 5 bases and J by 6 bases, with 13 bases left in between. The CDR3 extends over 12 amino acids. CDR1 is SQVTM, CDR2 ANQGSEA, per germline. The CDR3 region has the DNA TGCAGCGTTCTCCGGGCGATGGCTGAAGCTTTCTTT. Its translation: CSVLRAMAEAFF.

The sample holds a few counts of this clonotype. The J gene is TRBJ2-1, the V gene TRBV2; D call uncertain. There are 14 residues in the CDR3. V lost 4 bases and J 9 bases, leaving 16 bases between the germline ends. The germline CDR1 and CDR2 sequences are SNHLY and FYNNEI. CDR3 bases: TGTGCCAGCAGTGTCCGGCACACGGAGTCTGAGCAGTTCTTC. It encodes CASSVRHTESEQFF.

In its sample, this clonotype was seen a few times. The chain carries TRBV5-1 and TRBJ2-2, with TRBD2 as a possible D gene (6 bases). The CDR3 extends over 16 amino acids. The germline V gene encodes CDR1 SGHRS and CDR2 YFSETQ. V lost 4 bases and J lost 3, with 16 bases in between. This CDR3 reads CASSLPPVADTGELFF. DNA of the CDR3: TGCGCCAGCAGCCTACCTCCCGTAGCGGACACCGGGGAGCTGTTTTTT.

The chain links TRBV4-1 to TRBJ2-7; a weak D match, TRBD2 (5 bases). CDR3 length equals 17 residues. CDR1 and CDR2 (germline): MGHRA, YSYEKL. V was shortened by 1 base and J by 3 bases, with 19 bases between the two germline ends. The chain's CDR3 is CASSQALLRADVYEQYF. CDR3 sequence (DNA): TGCGCCAGCAGCCAAGCCCTCCTCCGAGCGGACGTCTACGAGCAGTACTTC.

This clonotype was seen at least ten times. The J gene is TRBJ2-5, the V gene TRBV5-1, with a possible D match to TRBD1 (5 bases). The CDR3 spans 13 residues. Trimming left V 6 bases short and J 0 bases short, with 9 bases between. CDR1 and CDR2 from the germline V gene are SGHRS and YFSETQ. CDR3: CASKTGYQETQYF. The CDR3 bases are TGCGCCAGCAAAACAGGATACCAAGAGACCCAGTACTTC. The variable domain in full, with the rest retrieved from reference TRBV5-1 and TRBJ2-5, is KAGVTQTPRYLIKTRGQQVTLSCSPISGHRSVSWYQQTPGQGLQFLFEYFSETQRNKGNFPGRFSGRQFSNSRSEMNVSTLELGDSALYLCASKTGYQETQYFGPGTRLLVL.

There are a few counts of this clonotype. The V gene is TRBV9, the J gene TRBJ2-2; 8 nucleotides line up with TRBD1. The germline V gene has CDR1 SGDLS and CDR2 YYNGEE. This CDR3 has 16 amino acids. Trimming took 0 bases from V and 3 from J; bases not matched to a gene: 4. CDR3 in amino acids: CASSVVGTGYTGELFF. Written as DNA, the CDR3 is TGTGCCAGCAGCGTAGTGGGGACAGGATACACCGGGGAGCTGTTTTTT.